The rows below give T cell receptor beta chains drawn from one sample of a study of shared clonotypes between healthy human individuals. This table comes from immunoSEQ multiplex PCR, and its TCRdb copy is limited to in-frame clones, with some not included. The table shows approximately 400,000 clones, with approximately 97% occurring only once. The sample consisted of memory CD8+ T cells sorted from blood. The receptors originated from a man aged 25 to 40 in good health. Each CDR3 is given with its conserved first and last residue. The order of the fields is clone size, V gene, J gene, D gene, CDR3 DNA, CDR3 protein. The D gene is left open where the match is weak. Expanded clones get a size class; other rows say once, few or many, or leave the size out.

clone_size: -
v_call: TRBV6-5
j_call: TRBJ1-3
d_call: -
cdr3_nt: TGTGCCAGCACAGGGGATCCAAACACCATATATTTT
cdr3_aa: CASTGDPNTIYF

clone_size: -
v_call: TRBV30
j_call: TRBJ2-1
d_call: TRBD2
cdr3_nt: TGTGCCTGGACTAGCGGGAGCTACAATGAGCAGTTCTTC
cdr3_aa: CAWTSGSYNEQFF

clone_size: -
v_call: TRBV7-6
j_call: TRBJ2-1
d_call: TRBD2
cdr3_nt: TGTGCCAGCAGCCTAACTAGCGCGAGCTCCTACAATGAGCAGTTCTTC
cdr3_aa: CASSLTSASSYNEQFF

clone_size: -
v_call: TRBV19
j_call: TRBJ1-4
d_call: TRBD1
cdr3_nt: TGTGCCAGTAGTACGGACAGGGGAAAACTGTTTTTT
cdr3_aa: CASSTDRGKLFF

clone_size: -
v_call: TRBV7-9
j_call: TRBJ2-1
d_call: TRBD2
cdr3_nt: TGTGCCAGCAGCTTATTGGGGGAAACTAGCGGGAGCGACAATGAGCAGTTCTTC
cdr3_aa: CASSLLGETSGSDNEQFF

clone_size: -
v_call: TRBV7-9
j_call: TRBJ2-3
d_call: -
cdr3_nt: TGTGCCAGCAGCCCCACCGCAGCGGGCCTGACAGATACGCAGTATTTT
cdr3_aa: CASSPTAAGLTDTQYF

clone_size: -
v_call: TRBV29-1
j_call: TRBJ1-2
d_call: -
cdr3_nt: TGCAGCGTTGAAAGGCAGGGAGGGGGCTACACCTTC
cdr3_aa: CSVERQGGGYTF

clone_size: -
v_call: TRBV5-4
j_call: TRBJ2-1
d_call: -
cdr3_nt: TGTGCCAGCAGCTTGGCCAGTCAACGGACCAATGAGCAGTTCTTC
cdr3_aa: CASSLASQRTNEQFF

clone_size: -
v_call: TRBV28
j_call: TRBJ1-4
d_call: -
cdr3_nt: TGTGCCAGCAGCCACAGGGACGGATTAGGGAAACTGTTTTTT
cdr3_aa: CASSHRDGLGKLFF

clone_size: -
v_call: TRBV11-2
j_call: TRBJ2-7
d_call: -
cdr3_nt: TGTGCCAGCAGCTTACGCCAATACTTCTACGAGCAGTACTTC
cdr3_aa: CASSLRQYFYEQYF

clone_size: -
v_call: TRBV29-1
j_call: TRBJ1-2
d_call: -
cdr3_nt: TGCAGCGTCAGGGTTGGTAACTATGGCTACACCTTC
cdr3_aa: CSVRVGNYGYTF

clone_size: -
v_call: TRBV10-3
j_call: TRBJ2-2
d_call: -
cdr3_nt: TGTGCCATCAGCCCGACTAGTAGGGGCGGGGAGCTGTTTTTT
cdr3_aa: CAISPTSRGGELFF

clone_size: -
v_call: TRBV10-2
j_call: TRBJ2-5
d_call: -
cdr3_nt: TGCGCCAGCAGACCGGGACACCTACAAGAGACCCAGTACTTC
cdr3_aa: CASRPGHLQETQYF

clone_size: -
v_call: TRBV7-9
j_call: TRBJ2-6
d_call: TRBD1
cdr3_nt: TGTGCCAGCAGCTTCTACACCGGGACAGGGGTAGGGGCCAACGTCCTGACTTTC
cdr3_aa: CASSFYTGTGVGANVLTF

clone_size: -
v_call: TRBV19
j_call: TRBJ1-1
d_call: -
cdr3_nt: TGTGCCAGCACAGGGTTTTACACTGAAGCTTTCTTT
cdr3_aa: CASTGFYTEAFF

clone_size: -
v_call: TRBV7-8
j_call: TRBJ2-1
d_call: TRBD2
cdr3_nt: TGTGCCAGCAGCTTATTTGGTAGCGGGATCGATGAGCAGTTCTTC
cdr3_aa: CASSLFGSGIDEQFF

clone_size: -
v_call: TRBV6-1
j_call: TRBJ2-7
d_call: -
cdr3_nt: TGTGCCAGCCTCCTCTCACTACTCTCCTACGAGCAGTACTTC
cdr3_aa: CASLLSLLSYEQYF

clone_size: -
v_call: TRBV27
j_call: TRBJ1-4
d_call: TRBD1
cdr3_nt: TGTGCCAGCAGGTCCGGGACAGTAGGAGAAAAACTGTTTTTT
cdr3_aa: CASRSGTVGEKLFF

clone_size: -
v_call: TRBV27
j_call: TRBJ2-2
d_call: -
cdr3_nt: TGTGCCAGCGGAAGAGAACTAGCGAACACCGGGGAGCTGTTTTTT
cdr3_aa: CASGRELANTGELFF

clone_size: -
v_call: TRBV21-1
j_call: TRBJ2-7
d_call: -
cdr3_nt: TGTGCCAGCAGCAAATGGGGGACCTCCTACGAGCAGTACTTC
cdr3_aa: CASSKWGTSYEQYF

clone_size: -
v_call: TRBV5-1
j_call: TRBJ2-1
d_call: TRBD2
cdr3_nt: TGCGCCAGCAGCGACGGACTAGCGGGAGATGAGCAGTTCTTC
cdr3_aa: CASSDGLAGDEQFF

clone_size: -
v_call: TRBV18
j_call: TRBJ2-7
d_call: -
cdr3_nt: TGTGCCAGCTCATCCAGGCTAGGCGACGAGCAGTACTTC
cdr3_aa: CASSSRLGDEQYF

clone_size: -
v_call: TRBV28
j_call: TRBJ1-5
d_call: -
cdr3_nt: TGTGCCAGCAGTTCCCCAAAAACACCGGGCTACAATCAGCCCCAGCATTTT
cdr3_aa: CASSSPKTPGYNQPQHF

clone_size: -
v_call: TRBV19
j_call: TRBJ1-3
d_call: TRBD1
cdr3_nt: TGTGCCAGTACCCCCGACAGGGCCTCTGGAAACACCATATATTTT
cdr3_aa: CASTPDRASGNTIYF

clone_size: -
v_call: TRBV19
j_call: TRBJ2-3
d_call: -
cdr3_nt: TGTGCCAGTAGCAGACCACAGGGAACAGATACGCAGTATTTT
cdr3_aa: CASSRPQGTDTQYF

clone_size: -
v_call: TRBV5-4
j_call: TRBJ2-3
d_call: -
cdr3_nt: TGTGCCAGCAGCTTGGGGGGACTGGGCACAGATACGCAGTATTTT
cdr3_aa: CASSLGGLGTDTQYF

clone_size: -
v_call: TRBV6-1
j_call: TRBJ1-6
d_call: -
cdr3_nt: TGTGCCAGCATGGGCGGCTATAATTCACCCCTCCACTTT
cdr3_aa: CASMGGYNSPLHF

clone_size: once
v_call: TRBV5-1
j_call: TRBJ1-2
d_call: TRBD1
cdr3_nt: TGCGCCAGCAGCTTGCCGACAGGGGAAGTGGACTATGGCTACACCTTC
cdr3_aa: CASSLPTGEVDYGYTF

clone_size: -
v_call: TRBV27
j_call: TRBJ1-2
d_call: TRBD1
cdr3_nt: TGTGCCAGCAGTTCGGGACAGGTCGTAGGGGGTAACTATGGCTACACCTTC
cdr3_aa: CASSSGQVVGGNYGYTF

clone_size: -
v_call: TRBV11-2
j_call: TRBJ2-2
d_call: TRBD1
cdr3_nt: TGTGCCAGCAGCCGAAAGACAGGGTGGGCCGGGGAGCTGTTTTTT
cdr3_aa: CASSRKTGWAGELFF

clone_size: -
v_call: TRBV28
j_call: TRBJ2-1
d_call: -
cdr3_nt: TGTGCCAGCAGCCGGGACCGCCGGCGGGAGCAGTTCTTC
cdr3_aa: CASSRDRRREQFF

clone_size: -
v_call: TRBV9
j_call: TRBJ1-5
d_call: -
cdr3_nt: TGTGCCAGCAGCGTAGGGAGCAATCAGCCCCAGCATTTT
cdr3_aa: CASSVGSNQPQHF

clone_size: -
v_call: TRBV11-2
j_call: TRBJ2-3
d_call: -
cdr3_nt: TGTGCCAGCAGCTTGAGTCCGGCAGATACGCAGTATTTT
cdr3_aa: CASSLSPADTQYF

clone_size: -
v_call: TRBV27
j_call: TRBJ2-1
d_call: TRBD2
cdr3_nt: TGTGCCAGCAGTTTATCGATACTAGCGGGAGACCACTACAATGAGCAGTTCTTC
cdr3_aa: CASSLSILAGDHYNEQFF

clone_size: -
v_call: TRBV10-1
j_call: TRBJ2-1
d_call: -
cdr3_nt: TGCGCCCCCGAGCCAGATTCCTCCTACAATGAGCAGTTCTTC
cdr3_aa: CAPEPDSSYNEQFF

clone_size: -
v_call: TRBV7-8
j_call: TRBJ2-1
d_call: -
cdr3_nt: TGTGCCAGCAGCTTCCCCTACAATGAGCAGTTCTTC
cdr3_aa: CASSFPYNEQFF

clone_size: once
v_call: TRBV28
j_call: TRBJ2-3
d_call: TRBD2
cdr3_nt: TGTGCCAGCAGTTTATGGACTAGCGGGAGGGCCACAGATACGCAGTATTTT
cdr3_aa: CASSLWTSGRATDTQYF

clone_size: -
v_call: TRBV28
j_call: TRBJ1-1
d_call: -
cdr3_nt: TGTGCCAGCAGTTCAACCGGGTATGGCACTGAAGCTTTCTTT
cdr3_aa: CASSSTGYGTEAFF

clone_size: -
v_call: TRBV27
j_call: TRBJ2-2
d_call: TRBD1
cdr3_nt: TGTGCCAGCAGTTTCTTAGGGGGCCGAACCGGGGAGCTGTTTTTT
cdr3_aa: CASSFLGGRTGELFF

clone_size: -
v_call: TRBV4-1
j_call: TRBJ1-1
d_call: TRBD1
cdr3_nt: TGCGCCAGCAGCCGGGAGGGGGCGGGGAACACTGAAGCTTTCTTT
cdr3_aa: CASSREGAGNTEAFF

clone_size: -
v_call: TRBV29-1
j_call: TRBJ2-1
d_call: -
cdr3_nt: TGCAGCGTTATCTTTTTCCAGTTTAGCGTCTTC
cdr3_aa: CSVIFFQFSVF

clone_size: few
v_call: TRBV27
j_call: TRBJ1-5
d_call: -
cdr3_nt: TGTGCCAGCAGTCGCGTAGGGAGCAATCAGCCCCAGCATTTT
cdr3_aa: CASSRVGSNQPQHF

clone_size: -
v_call: TRBV28
j_call: TRBJ2-5
d_call: TRBD2
cdr3_nt: TGTGCCAGCAGTCAAGGGCGGGAGGAGACCCAGTACTTC
cdr3_aa: CASSQGREETQYF

clone_size: -
v_call: TRBV14
j_call: TRBJ1-1
d_call: TRBD1
cdr3_nt: TGTGCCAGCAGCCAAGGGACAGGCAACACTGAAGCTTTCTTT
cdr3_aa: CASSQGTGNTEAFF

clone_size: -
v_call: TRBV7-9
j_call: TRBJ1-3
d_call: -
cdr3_nt: TGTGCCAGCAGCTTAGAGGGCAGCCCGAGGAACACCATATATTTT
cdr3_aa: CASSLEGSPRNTIYF

clone_size: -
v_call: TRBV4-1
j_call: TRBJ2-7
d_call: TRBD2
cdr3_nt: TGCGCCAGCAGCCCCCTCCGGACTAGCGGGACCTACGAGCAGTACTTC
cdr3_aa: CASSPLRTSGTYEQYF

clone_size: -
v_call: TRBV18
j_call: TRBJ1-1
d_call: TRBD1
cdr3_nt: TGTGCCAGCTCACCATTCCGGGAAGGGGGCGCCAGGGGGTCCCGGAACACTGAAGCTTTCTTT
cdr3_aa: CASSPFREGGARGSRNTEAFF

clone_size: once
v_call: TRBV7-9
j_call: TRBJ1-2
d_call: TRBD1
cdr3_nt: TGTGCCAGCAGTTTACAGGGGTCAATCCCGGGGGGCTACACCTTC
cdr3_aa: CASSLQGSIPGGYTF

clone_size: -
v_call: TRBV10-1
j_call: TRBJ1-1
d_call: -
cdr3_nt: TGCGCCAGCAGTGACAGGGTGAACACTGAAGCTTTCTTT
cdr3_aa: CASSDRVNTEAFF

clone_size: -
v_call: TRBV11-3
j_call: TRBJ2-2
d_call: TRBD1
cdr3_nt: TGTGCCAGCAGCTTCGGACAGGGGGACACCGGGGAGCTGTTTTTT
cdr3_aa: CASSFGQGDTGELFF

clone_size: -
v_call: TRBV5-1
j_call: TRBJ2-7
d_call: TRBD2
cdr3_nt: TGCGCCAGCAGCTTTGGGGGGCGACTAGCGGGGCATTCCTACGAGCAGTACTTC
cdr3_aa: CASSFGGRLAGHSYEQYF

clone_size: -
v_call: TRBV6-5
j_call: TRBJ1-2
d_call: -
cdr3_nt: TGTGCCAGCAGTTACTCGTTTGGAGCTAACTATGGCTACACCTTC
cdr3_aa: CASSYSFGANYGYTF

clone_size: once
v_call: TRBV27
j_call: TRBJ2-5
d_call: -
cdr3_nt: TGTGCCAGCAGTGCCCCAGGGGACCAAGAGACCCAGTACTTC
cdr3_aa: CASSAPGDQETQYF

clone_size: once
v_call: TRBV2
j_call: TRBJ2-7
d_call: TRBD1
cdr3_nt: TGTGCCAGCAGTCCCGGGACAGGGGACCACGAGCAGTACTTC
cdr3_aa: CASSPGTGDHEQYF

clone_size: -
v_call: TRBV5-1
j_call: TRBJ2-2
d_call: -
cdr3_nt: TGCGCCAGCAGCTTGGAGGGGGACGGGGAGCTGTTTTTT
cdr3_aa: CASSLEGDGELFF

clone_size: once
v_call: TRBV16
j_call: TRBJ1-2
d_call: -
cdr3_nt: TGTGCCAGCAGCCAATCCCGGGGCGAGCGTGGCTACACCTTC
cdr3_aa: CASSQSRGERGYTF

clone_size: -
v_call: TRBV30
j_call: TRBJ2-7
d_call: -
cdr3_nt: TGTGCCTGGAGTGTCGAGGGAGCCTACGAGCAGTACTTC
cdr3_aa: CAWSVEGAYEQYF

clone_size: -
v_call: TRBV15
j_call: TRBJ1-6
d_call: -
cdr3_nt: TGTGCCACCAGCAGAGGGAGCTCCTATAATTCACCCCTCCACTTT
cdr3_aa: CATSRGSSYNSPLHF